Presented here are 3 T cell receptor beta chains from one specimen sequenced in a study of T-cell memory formation after mild COVID-19. TCRdb reprocessed the 5' RACE reads with MiXCR, giving one entry per CDR3 protein. This table has fewer than 350,000 distinct CDR3 sequences, 18% appearing once. Input material: PBMCs or a T cell subset sorted from them (not recorded which). The receptors were sampled from a man between 18 and 29 years old who had mild COVID-19 (a few samples of this study predate the infection). Cell type and time point are not known.

This clonotype was detected many times. The rearrangement uses TRBV29-1 and TRBJ2-3, with a possible D match to TRBD1 (6 bases). Germline lookup yields CDR1 SQVTM and CDR2 ANQGSEA. This CDR3 has 14 amino acids. Deletions cut 2 bases from V and 3 bases from J, with 12 bases between. CDR3 nucleotide sequence: TGCAGCGTTGAACGGACAGAGAGAACAGATACGCAGTATTTT. Protein sequence: CSVERTERTDTQYF.

This clonotype showed up many times. The V and J genes are TRBV28 and TRBJ2-7, with a possible D match to TRBD2 (7 bases). Trimming pared 8 bases from V and 2 bases from J, leaving 16 bases between. The CDR3 is 14 residues long. CDR1 MDHEN and CDR2 SYDVKM come from the germline V gene. The CDR3 DNA sequence: TGTGCCAGCCGGGGGGCTAGCGGTGCCTACGAGCAGTACGTC. Its protein is CASRGASGAYEQYV.

In its sample, this clonotype was seen a few times. The gene calls are TRBV6-5 and TRBJ2-7; 8 positions agree with TRBD1. The CDR3 has 17 amino acids. Germline loops: CDR1 MNHEY, CDR2 SVGAGI. V trimming: 6 bases; J trimming: 4 bases; junction bases outside the gene matches: 17. CDR3 bases: TGTGCCAGCAGCCAGACCGGACAGGGAAGAGACTCGTACGAGCAGTACGTC. Protein: CASSQTGQGRDSYEQYV.